One sample yielded the 28 T cell receptor beta chains listed below, sequenced in a study of regulatory T cells in long-lasting Graves disease. To make TCR beta libraries, researchers used iRepertoire HTBI primers and Arm-PCR of CDR3 regions. MiXCR was run by TCRdb on the multiplex PCR reads, yielding one entry per CDR3 protein. Of about 330,000 distinct CDR3 sequences listed, about 17% were seen once; the top ten hold around 21%. The time point is: newly diagnosed GD, antithyroid drugs for less than 3 months. The authors made the TCR library using RNA they extracted from PBMCs. Separately, the same data were catalogued under a study of T cells in Graves' hyperthyroidism and ophthalmopathy.

Sequencing was performed on peripheral blood mononuclear cells (PBMCs), taken at new diagnosis, from a patient treated with antithyroid drugs. Every receptor here comes from a woman aged 18 to 35 with Graves disease.

V usage is TRBV28 and J usage is TRBJ2-3; a weak D match, TRBD2 (7 bases). Trimming left V 3 bases short and J 3 bases short, with 16 bases between. The CDR3 has 16 amino acids. Per the germline V gene, CDR1 is MDHEN and CDR2 is SYDVKM. The CDR3 here is CASSFFGGAGTDTQYF. The CDR3 nucleotides are TGTGCCAGCAGTTTCTTTGGGGGGGCCGGGACAGATACGCAGTATTTT.

This clonotype has a count of ten or more. V and J are TRBV30 and TRBJ2-1; 11 nucleotides agree with TRBD2. Per the germline V gene, CDR1 is GTSNPN and CDR2 is SVGIG (reference sequence). V shed 3 bases and J 9 bases; nucleotides not matched to a gene: 7. This CDR3 comprises 14 residues. CDR3 loop: CAWRLAGASGEQFF. For the CDR3, the DNA is TGTGCCTGGAGACTAGCGGGAGCGAGCGGTGAGCAGTTCTTC.

This clonotype was counted many times. The V call is TRBV20-1, the J call TRBJ2-7; 7 nucleotides match TRBD2. V shed 8 bases, J shed 0 bases, and the junction held 7 bases outside the gene matches. CDR3 size: 13 residues. Germline V CDR1 and CDR2: DFQATT, SNEGSKA (reference sequence). In nucleotides, the CDR3 is TGCAGTATTACTAGCGTTAGCTCCTACGAGCAGTACTTC. Translated: CSITSVSSYEQYF.

This clonotype was seen ten or more times. The J gene is TRBJ1-2, the V gene TRBV28; tentatively, D is TRBD1 (5 bases). The V gene lost 3 bases and the J gene lost 4 bases, with 6 bases spanning the gap. Germline V gene lookup returns CDR1 MDHEN and CDR2 SYDVKM. CDR3 length equals 12 residues. In nucleotides, the CDR3 is TGTGCCAGCAGTTTCGACAGCTATGGCTACACCTTC. This gives the protein CASSFDSYGYTF.

This clonotype was observed at least ten times. This rearrangement joins TRBV11-2 to TRBJ1-4, with D hard to call. V lost 5 bases and J lost 8, with 18 bases in between. This CDR3 region has 15 residues. The V gene's germline CDR1 is SGHAT and CDR2 FQNNGV. CDR3 residues: CASSRIQGVYEKLFF. The CDR3, as DNA: TGTGCCAGCAGCAGGATCCAAGGCGTCTACGAAAAACTGTTTTTT.

The V gene is TRBV5-1, the J gene TRBJ2-3; no definite D call. Germline lookup yields CDR1 SGHRS and CDR2 YFSETQ. Trimming stripped 4 bases from V and 3 bases from J, with 6 bases between. This CDR3 has 12 residues. CDR3 coding DNA: TGCGCCAGCAGCGGAAGAACAGATACGCAGTATTTT. It encodes CASSGRTDTQYF. Based on the CDR3 plus reference TRBV5-1 and TRBJ2-3, the full variable domain is KAGVTQTPRYLIKTRGQQVTLSCSPISGHRSVSWYQQTPGQGLQFLFEYFSETQRNKGNFPGRFSGRQFSNSRSEMNVSTLELGDSALYLCASSGRTDTQYFGPGTRLTVL.

The chain has TRBV29-1 and TRBJ2-7; D gene uncertain. Trimming removed 6 bases from V and 7 bases from J, with 13 bases in between. This CDR3 has 11 residues. Germline lookup yields CDR1 SQVTM and CDR2 ANQGSEA. The CDR3 reads CSVEMAGEQYF. DNA of the CDR3: TGCAGCGTGGAAATGGCTGGAGAGCAGTACTTC.

The sample holds many counts of this clonotype. The genes are TRBV10-3 and TRBJ1-5; D is undetermined. Germline V gives CDR1 ENHRY, CDR2 SYGVKD. This CDR3 is 17 amino acids long. V was cut by 0 bases and J by 1 base, with 13 bases left in between. Here the CDR3 reads CAISESIGLGSNQPQHF. Written as DNA, the CDR3 is TGTGCCATCAGTGAGTCGATCGGGCTAGGAAGCAATCAGCCCCAGCATTTT.

This clonotype was found a few times. The V and J genes are TRBV11-2 and TRBJ1-6; 7 bases are shared with TRBD1. The length of the CDR3 is 15 residues. Germline V gene data show CDR1 as SGHAT and CDR2 as FQNNGV. V lost 3 bases to trimming and J lost 8 bases; unmatched junction nucleotides: 7. The CDR3 protein is CASSFGETGYSPLHF. The CDR3 coding sequence is TGTGCCAGCAGCTTCGGGGAGACAGGGTATTCACCCCTCCACTTT.

The rearrangement joins TRBV2 to TRBJ2-7, with 12 bases that match TRBD2. The CDR3 totals 17 residues. V lost 6 bases to trimming and J lost 0 bases; unmatched junction nucleotides: 9. Germline lookup yields CDR1 SNHLY and CDR2 FYNNEI. The CDR3 coding sequence is TGTGCCAGCAGCATTACTAGCGGGGGGTTTAGCTCCTACGAGCAGTACTTC. It specifies CASSITSGGFSSYEQYF.

The V call is TRBV25-1, the J call TRBJ1-5, with 7 bases lining up with TRBD1. Germline V lookup: CDR1 MGHDK, CDR2 SYGVNS. V trimming: 1 base; J trimming: 10 bases; junction bases outside the gene matches: 7. This CDR3 is built from 14 residues. CDR3 in amino acids: CASSESTGTKPQHF. The CDR3 region has the DNA TGTGCCAGCAGTGAATCGACAGGGACAAAACCCCAGCATTTT.

This clonotype was detected a few times. CDR3 coding DNA: TGTGCCAGCAGAATGCAAGAGACCCAGTACTTC. Amino acid sequence: CASRMQETQYF. The chain combines TRBV7-9 with TRBJ2-5; D ambiguous. Trimming removed 6 bases from V and 2 bases from J, with 4 bases in between. Germline CDR1 SEHNR, CDR2 FQNEAQ (reference sequence). This CDR3 is 11 amino acids long.

The gene calls are TRBV19 and TRBJ1-5; D gene ambiguous. Germline values: CDR1 LNHDA, CDR2 SQIVND (reference sequence). Deletions cut 0 bases from V and 6 bases from J, with 6 bases between. This CDR3 has 13 amino acids. CDR3 nucleotide sequence: TGTGCCAGTAGTATAGATCTCGGTCAGCCCCAGCATTTT. Residues: CASSIDLGQPQHF.

This clonotype was observed a few times. The chain uses TRBV5-1 and TRBJ1-1, with 7 bases aligning to TRBD1. This CDR3 is 15 amino acids long. CDR1 is SGHRS and CDR2 is YFSETQ in the germline V gene. J lost 0 bases, V lost 3 bases, and 5 bases had no gene match. The CDR3 loop is CASSSLGQLNTEAFF. CDR3 nucleotide sequence: TGCGCCAGCAGCTCGCTGGGACAGCTGAACACTGAAGCTTTCTTT.

The chain employs TRBV20-1 and TRBJ2-1, with 7 bases fitting TRBD2. This CDR3 region has 15 residues. Germline CDR1 and CDR2: DFQATT and SNEGSKA (reference sequence). With V trimmed by 1 base and J by 5 bases, 8 bases remained unmatched. The CDR3 nucleotides are TGCAGTGCTAGAGTCCTTAGCGGGCGTAACAATGAGCAGTTCTTC. It is translated as CSARVLSGRNNEQFF.

This clonotype was recorded many times. The CDR3, as DNA: TGCAGTGCTAGATCTGGACTAGCGGGAGGCCGCTTAGACATTCAGTACTTC. Encoded protein: CSARSGLAGGRLDIQYF. V gene TRBV20-1 combines with J gene TRBJ2-4, with 14 positions matching TRBD2. This CDR3 has 17 amino acids. V lost 2 bases to trimming and J lost 8 bases; unmatched junction nucleotides: 11. CDR1 and CDR2 from the germline V gene are DFQATT and SNEGSKA (reference sequence).

Many counts were recorded for this clonotype. J is TRBJ2-7 and V is TRBV11-2; 9 bases align to TRBD1. V trimming: 5 bases; J trimming: 2 bases; junction bases outside the gene matches: 4. Germline lookup yields CDR1 SGHAT and CDR2 FQNNGV. CDR3 size: 14 residues. CDR3 in amino acids: CASSAGTGPYEQYF. DNA for the CDR3: TGTGCCAGCAGCGCCGGGACAGGGCCCTACGAGCAGTACTTC.

Worth noting for this clonotype: Just one base apart from a much larger clone, this may be a read error. The chain couples TRBV2 to TRBJ2-7, with a weak D call TRBD1 (6 bases). The CDR3 runs to 16 residues. Looked up from germline, CDR1 is SNHLY and CDR2 is FYNNEI. The V end lost 6 bases, the J end lost 0 bases, and 18 bases lay between the germline ends. As DNA, the CDR3 is TGTGCCAGCAGAGCGAAACCGGACAGCAGCTCCTACGAGCAGTACTTC. Its protein is CASRAKPDSSSYEQYF. Full variable domain (missing parts from reference TRBV2 and TRBJ2-7): EPEVTQTPSHQVTQMGQEVILRCVPISNHLYFYWYRQILGQKVEFLVSFYNNEISEKSEIFDDQFSVERPDGSNFTLKIRSTKLEDSAMYFCASRAKPDSSSYEQYFGPGTRLTVT.

This clonotype was picked up many times. Sequence at one end of the junction differs from germline and may be a read error. This chain joins TRBV6-1 and TRBJ2-1; D is uncertain. The CDR3 length is 12 residues. Germline V CDR1 and CDR2: MNHNS, SASEGT. For the CDR3, the DNA is TGCGCCAGCAGTGAAAGCCGCAATGAGCAGTTCTTC. Translating it yields CASSESRNEQFF.

This clonotype was counted between two and nine times. This chain uses TRBV19 with TRBJ2-7; TRBD2 agrees at 8 bases. Trimming removed 9 bases from V and 3 bases from J; junction bases left unmatched: 7. The germline V gene has CDR1 LNHDA and CDR2 SQIVND (reference sequence). This CDR3 region has 13 residues. CDR3 protein: CASSGGQNYEQYF. CDR3 DNA: TGTGCCAGCTCGGGAGGGCAAAACTACGAGCAGTACTTC.

This clonotype was observed a handful of times. V usage is TRBV27 and J usage is TRBJ2-7; 7 nucleotides agree with TRBD1. This CDR3 region has 15 residues. Trimming removed 7 bases from V and 3 bases from J; junction bases left unmatched: 12. Germline CDR1 MNHEY, CDR2 SMNVEV (reference sequence). The CDR3 sequence is CASTPQGQSDYEQYF. The CDR3 DNA reads TGTGCCAGCACCCCACAGGGACAGTCTGACTACGAGCAGTACTTC.

In this sample, this clonotype turned up many times. The chain combines TRBV27 with TRBJ2-2; D is unclear. Trimming removed 2 bases at V and 7 bases at J, with 5 bases between. Germline lookup yields CDR1 MNHEY and CDR2 SMNVEV (reference sequence). This CDR3 spans 12 amino acids. The CDR3 loop reads CASSLVGGELFF. CDR3 DNA sequence: TGTGCCAGCAGTTTAGTGGGCGGGGAGCTGTTTTTT.

This clonotype was seen a handful of times. CDR3 amino acids: CASSQGRAGGDGANEKLFF. The CDR3 bases are TGTGCCAGCAGCCAAGGGCGGGCAGGGGGCGATGGAGCTAATGAAAAACTGTTTTTT. The rearrangement uses TRBV3-1 and TRBJ1-4; TRBD1 matches at 8 bases. J lost 3 bases, V lost 1 base, and 13 bases had no gene match. The germline V gene has CDR1 LGHDT and CDR2 YNNKEL (reference sequence). The CDR3 totals 19 residues.

This clonotype was detected a few times. The chain is built from TRBV7-9 and TRBJ1-5, with D tentatively TRBD1 (5 bases). The CDR3 is made up of 17 amino acids. Between the trimmed V and J ends, which lost 1 base and 0 bases, there was a span of 13 bases. From germline, CDR1 is SEHNR and CDR2 FQNEAQ (reference sequence). The CDR3 nucleotides read TGTGCCAGCAGCTTAGACTCCTGGGGGATTAGCAATCAGCCCCAGCATTTT. It specifies CASSLDSWGISNQPQHF.

In this sample, this clonotype turned up many times. The chain has TRBV28 and TRBJ2-1, with 8 bases lining up with TRBD2. Per the germline V gene, CDR1 is MDHEN and CDR2 is SYDVKM. The V and J ends lost 6 bases and 8 bases, in that order; junction bases with no gene match: 9. The length of the CDR3 is 14 residues. The CDR3 nucleotides read TGTGCCAGCAGACTCTCGGGGGGGAGAGATGAGCAGTTCTTC. This encodes CASRLSGGRDEQFF. The full variable domain, in which reference TRBV28 and TRBJ2-1 provide the parts outside the CDR3, is DVKVTQSSRYLVKRTGEKVFLECVQDMDHENMFWYRQDPGLGLRLIYFSYDVKMKEKGDIPEGYSVSREKKERFSLILESASTNQTSMYLCASRLSGGRDEQFFGPGTRLTVL.

This clonotype showed up many times. This chain links TRBV2 with TRBJ2-3, with D possibly TRBD2 on 5 matching bases. Germline V lookup: CDR1 SNHLY, CDR2 FYNNEI. V dropped 5 bases and J dropped 2 bases, with 17 bases sitting between them. The CDR3 totals 16 residues. The CDR3, as DNA: TGTGCCAGCAGTCCTCGCCTCGGACTTTCCACAGATACGCAGTATTTT. Protein: CASSPRLGLSTDTQYF.

This clonotype showed up many times. The chain couples TRBV27 to TRBJ2-7; maybe TRBD2 (5 bases). CDR1 and CDR2 from the germline V gene are MNHEY and SMNVEV (reference sequence). CDR3 size: 16 residues. Trimming pared 2 bases from V and 6 bases from J, leaving 20 bases between. CDR3: CASSLEPGSSSTEQYF. The CDR3 DNA reads TGTGCCAGCAGTTTAGAACCGGGATCTAGCTCAACCGAGCAGTACTTC.

This clonotype has just a few counts. V is TRBV6-1 and J is TRBJ1-2; D perhaps matches TRBD1 (6 bases). CDR3 length: 15 residues. Per germline, CDR1 MNHNS and CDR2 SASEGT. Trimming took off 4 bases at V and 2 bases at J, with 14 bases between the two ends. The CDR3: CASSGTAAGNYGYTF. CDR3 DNA sequence: TGTGCCAGCAGTGGGACAGCCGCGGGAAACTATGGCTACACCTTC.